These 18 T cell receptor beta chains were sequenced from one sample in a study of shared T cell receptors in the human thymus. The repertoire was sequenced with immunoSEQ multiplex PCR; TCRdb's copy has only in-frame clones and lacks some. Of hundreds of thousands of clones in the sample, about 89% are singletons; the top ten hold approximately 0.0097%. The same sample was also studied in work on human thymus T cells.

The sequenced sample consisted of thymocytes. These receptors originate from a boy in the first two years of life with a congenital heart defect.

The chain uses TRBV7-6 and TRBJ2-2, with 9 bases that match TRBD2. The CDR3 consists of 15 residues. V dropped 6 bases and J dropped 5; count of bases not matched to a gene: 7. CDR1 is SGHVS, CDR2 FNYEAQ, per germline. This chain's CDR3 is CASRPLAGKTGELFF. CDR3 sequence (DNA): TGTGCCAGCAGACCCCTAGCGGGAAAAACCGGGGAGCTGTTTTTT.

This clone was seen a few times. J is TRBJ1-2 and V is TRBV4-2, with 8 nucleotides matching TRBD1. Trimming cost V 0 bases and J 8 bases; bases outside gene matches: 8. The CDR3 is made up of 15 amino acids. From germline, CDR1 is LGHNA and CDR2 YNFKEQ. CDR3 sequence (DNA): TGTGCCAGCAGCCAAGATTGGCAGGGGGCGGCGGGCTACACCTTC. It yields the protein CASSQDWQGAAGYTF.

For this clone: Additional DNA sequences in this sample encode the identical CDR3. The rearrangement links TRBV28 to TRBJ2-5; 10 bases map to TRBD1. CDR1 and CDR2 (germline): MDHEN, SYDVKM. V shed 4 bases, J shed 5 bases, and the junction held 7 bases outside the gene matches. This CDR3 contains 15 residues. CDR3 coding DNA: TGTGCCAGCAGTTCAAGACAGGGGGCGCGTGAGACCCAGTACTTC. Protein product: CASSSRQGARETQYF.

The chain carries TRBV6-1 and TRBJ1-2, with D perhaps TRBD1 (6 bases). Germline CDR1 reads MNHNS; CDR2 reads SASEGT. CDR3 length: 13 amino acids. V was clipped by 6 bases and J by 2 bases, with 10 bases between them. The DNA for the CDR3 is TGTGCCAGCAGCCTACAGGGCAACTATGGCTACACCTTC. Translating it yields CASSLQGNYGYTF.

J is TRBJ1-5 and V is TRBV6-1; weak D call: TRBD1 (6 bases). Germline assignment: CDR1 MNHNS and CDR2 SASEGT. With 1 base removed from V and 0 bases from J, the gap between germline ends came to 16 bases. The CDR3 spans 18 residues. The CDR3 nucleotides are TGTGCCAGCAGTGAAGGGAACTCACAGGGAAATAGCAATCAGCCCCAGCATTTT. Its protein is CASSEGNSQGNSNQPQHF.

V is TRBV5-4 and J is TRBJ2-7; D ambiguous. Trimming removed 2 bases at V and 0 bases at J, with 12 bases between. The length of the CDR3 is 15 residues. CDR1 SGHNT and CDR2 YYREEE come from the germline V gene (reference sequence). The CDR3 region is CASSLLVPISYEQYF. CDR3 DNA sequence: TGTGCCAGCAGCTTACTCGTTCCGATCTCCTACGAGCAGTACTTC.

As concerns this clone: At one end the junction does not follow the germline gene, possibly because of a read error. The chain employs TRBV5-6 and TRBJ1-2, with TRBD1 matching over 8 bases. Germline V gene data show CDR1 as SGHDT and CDR2 as YYEEEE. CDR3 size: 13 residues. The DNA for the CDR3 is TGTGCCAGCAGCGCACCTCGGGACAGGCTCTCCTTCTTC. It encodes CASSAPRDRLSFF. Complete variable domain (other parts from reference TRBV5-6 and TRBJ1-2): DAGVTQSPTHLIKTRGQQVTLRCSPKSGHDTVSWYQQALGQGPQFIFQYYEEEERQRGNFPDRFSGHQFPNYSSELNVNALLLGDSALYLCASSAPRDRLSFFGSGTRLTVV.

This clone was counted only a few times. V and J are TRBV4-3 and TRBJ2-2; 7 positions match TRBD2. Trimming at V came to 0 bases and at J to 1 base, leaving 5 bases not matched to a gene. CDR3 size: 17 residues. Germline V gene lookup returns CDR1 LGHNA and CDR2 YSLEER. In nucleotides, the CDR3 is TGCGCCAGCAGCCAAGAACGGGACTATAAGAACACCGGGGAGCTGTTTTTT. Amino acids: CASSQERDYKNTGELFF.

The chain is built from TRBV7-9 and TRBJ2-7; 7 positions agree with TRBD2. Losses at the gene ends were 4 bases for V and 2 bases for J; bases not matched to a gene: 11. CDR1 and CDR2 (germline): SEHNR, FQNEAQ (reference sequence). The CDR3 is made up of 16 amino acids. The CDR3 region is CASSSTPGRVTYEQYF. DNA for the CDR3: TGTGCCAGCAGCTCTACACCTGGGAGGGTAACCTACGAGCAGTACTTC.

The chain combines TRBV2 with TRBJ2-7, with 8 nucleotides matching TRBD2. The CDR3 extends over 16 amino acids. With 2 bases clipped from V and 2 bases from J, the junction kept 8 bases outside the gene matches. Germline values: CDR1 SNHLY, CDR2 FYNNEI. Here the CDR3 reads CASSETVRREAYEQYF. The CDR3 nucleotides are TGTGCCAGCAGTGAAACGGTGAGGCGGGAGGCCTACGAGCAGTACTTC.

This CDR3 reads CASSATGELFF. DNA for the CDR3: TGTGCCAGCAGTGCGACCGGGGAGCTGTTTTTT. The rearrangement uses TRBV27 and TRBJ2-2; D is undetermined. Germline-derived CDR1 and CDR2 are MNHEY and SMNVEV (reference sequence). V was cut by 5 bases and J by 5 bases, with 3 bases left in between. The CDR3 spans 11 residues.

The chain employs TRBV19 and TRBJ2-1, with 7 bases fitting TRBD1. CDR1 is LNHDA, CDR2 SQIVND, per germline (reference sequence). Trimming at V came to 4 bases and at J to 3 bases, leaving 9 bases not matched to a gene. The CDR3 contains 16 residues. The CDR3 coding sequence is TGTGCCAGTAGTAACCAACAGGGGCGCCACTACAATGAGCAGTTCTTC. Residues: CASSNQQGRHYNEQFF.

The chain combines TRBV10-3 with TRBJ1-5; 7 nucleotides line up with TRBD1. V lost 4 bases, J lost 1 base, and 4 bases stayed unmatched. Per germline, CDR1 ENHRY and CDR2 SYGVKD. The CDR3 length is 15 residues. The CDR3 region is CAISAVQGSNQPQHF. In DNA form, the CDR3 reads TGTGCCATCAGTGCCGTACAGGGGAGCAATCAGCCCCAGCATTTT.

The J gene is TRBJ2-2, the V gene TRBV5-8; tentatively, D is TRBD1 (6 bases). In germline, CDR1 is SGHTS, CDR2 YDEGEE. There are 15 residues in the CDR3. The V and J ends lost 3 bases and 3 bases respectively, with 12 bases between them. Here the CDR3 reads CASSSTGFDTGELFF. CDR3 bases: TGTGCCAGCAGCTCTACAGGGTTCGACACCGGGGAGCTGTTTTTT.

This rearrangement joins TRBV5-1 to TRBJ1-1; D perhaps matches TRBD1 (6 bases). Germline CDR1 reads SGHRS; CDR2 reads YFSETQ. The CDR3 consists of 17 residues. Trimming cost V 2 bases and J 3 bases, with 20 bases left between them. Written as DNA, the CDR3 is TGCGCCAGCAGCTTAGAAAATACCGGGACAATTTACACTGAAGCTTTCTTT. Residues: CASSLENTGTIYTEAFF.

The V call is TRBV14, the J call TRBJ2-7, with D perhaps TRBD1 (5 bases). This CDR3 has 12 amino acids. The V end was cut by 0 bases, the J end by 6 bases, with 6 bases between. The germline gives CDR1 SGHDN, CDR2 FVKESK. CDR3 nucleotides: TGTGCCAGCAGCCAAGAAGGGGCCGAGCAGTACTTC. Its protein product is CASSQEGAEQYF.

The chain combines TRBV9 with TRBJ2-1, with 16 bases lining up with TRBD2. The germline V gene encodes CDR1 SGDLS and CDR2 YYNGEE. After removal of 0 bases from V and 12 bases from J, the junction contained 9 bases not matched to a gene. CDR3 length: 17 amino acids. CDR3 nucleotide sequence: TGTGCCAGCAGCGTAGGCGCAGGGACTAGCGGGAGGGCCGGGCAGTTCTTC. The encoded protein is CASSVGAGTSGRAGQFF.

The chain uses TRBV27 and TRBJ2-1; 7 nucleotides match TRBD1. The germline V gene has CDR1 MNHEY and CDR2 SMNVEV (reference sequence). J lost 6 bases, V lost 6 bases, and 14 bases had no gene match. The CDR3 is 16 residues long. The CDR3 spells CASRRLKKQGTNEQFF. The CDR3 nucleotides read TGTGCCAGCAGACGCCTTAAAAAACAGGGGACCAATGAGCAGTTCTTC.